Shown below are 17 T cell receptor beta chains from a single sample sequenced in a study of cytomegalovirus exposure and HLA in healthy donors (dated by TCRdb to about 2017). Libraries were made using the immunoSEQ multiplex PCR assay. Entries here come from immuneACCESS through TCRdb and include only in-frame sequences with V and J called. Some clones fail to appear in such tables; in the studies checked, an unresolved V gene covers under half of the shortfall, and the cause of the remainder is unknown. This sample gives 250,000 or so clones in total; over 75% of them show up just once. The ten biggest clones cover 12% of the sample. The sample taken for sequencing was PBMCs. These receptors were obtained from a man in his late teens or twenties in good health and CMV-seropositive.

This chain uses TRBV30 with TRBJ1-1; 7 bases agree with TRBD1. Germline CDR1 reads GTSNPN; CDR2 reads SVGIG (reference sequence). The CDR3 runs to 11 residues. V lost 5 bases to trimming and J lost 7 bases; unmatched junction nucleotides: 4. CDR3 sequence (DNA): TGTGCCTGGGGGTACAGGGGTGAAGCTTTCTTT. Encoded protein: CAWGYRGEAFF.

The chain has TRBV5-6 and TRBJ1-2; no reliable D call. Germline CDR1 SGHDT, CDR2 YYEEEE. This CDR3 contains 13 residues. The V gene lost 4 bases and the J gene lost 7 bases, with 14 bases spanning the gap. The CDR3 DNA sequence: TGTGCCAGCAGCACTGACGAGGGTCTTGGCTACACCTTC. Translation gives CASSTDEGLGYTF.

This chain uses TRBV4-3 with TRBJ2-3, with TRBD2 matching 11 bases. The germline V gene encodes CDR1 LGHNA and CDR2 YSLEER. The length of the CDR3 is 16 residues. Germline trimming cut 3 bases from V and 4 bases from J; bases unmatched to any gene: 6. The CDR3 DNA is TGCGCCAGCAGCCAGGGTAGCGGGAGGGACGCAGATACGCAGTATTTT. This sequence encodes CASSQGSGRDADTQYF.

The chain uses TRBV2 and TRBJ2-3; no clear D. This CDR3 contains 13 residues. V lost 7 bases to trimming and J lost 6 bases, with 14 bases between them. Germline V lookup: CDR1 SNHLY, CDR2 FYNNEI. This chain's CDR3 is CASNLRLGDTQYF. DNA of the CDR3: TGTGCCAGCAACCTTCGACTCGGCGATACGCAGTATTTT.

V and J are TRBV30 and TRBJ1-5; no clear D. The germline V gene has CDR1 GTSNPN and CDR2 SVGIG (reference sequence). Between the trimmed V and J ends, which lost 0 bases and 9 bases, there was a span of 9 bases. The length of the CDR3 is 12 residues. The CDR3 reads CAWSVKEGPQHF. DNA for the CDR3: TGTGCCTGGAGTGTAAAGGAGGGGCCCCAGCATTTT. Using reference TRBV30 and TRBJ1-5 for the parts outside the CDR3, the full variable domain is SQTIHQWPATLVQPVGSPLSLECTVEGTSNPNLYWYRQAAGRGLQLLFYSVGIGQISSEVPQNLSASRPQDRQFILSSKKLLLSDSGFYLCAWSVKEGPQHFGDGTRLSIL.

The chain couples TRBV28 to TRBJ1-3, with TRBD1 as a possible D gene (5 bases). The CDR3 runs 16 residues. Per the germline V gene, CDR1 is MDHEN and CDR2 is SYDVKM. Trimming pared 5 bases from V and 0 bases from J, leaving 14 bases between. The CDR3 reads CASSPGTVNSGNTIYF. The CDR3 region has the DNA TGTGCCAGCAGTCCGGGGACCGTCAACTCTGGAAACACCATATATTTT.

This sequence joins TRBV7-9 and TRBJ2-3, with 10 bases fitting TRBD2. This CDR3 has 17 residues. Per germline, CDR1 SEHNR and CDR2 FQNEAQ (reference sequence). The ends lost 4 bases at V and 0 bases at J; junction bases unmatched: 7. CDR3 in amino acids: CASSSITTSGSTDTQYF. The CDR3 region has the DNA TGTGCCAGCAGCTCCATTACGACTAGCGGGAGCACAGATACGCAGTATTTT.

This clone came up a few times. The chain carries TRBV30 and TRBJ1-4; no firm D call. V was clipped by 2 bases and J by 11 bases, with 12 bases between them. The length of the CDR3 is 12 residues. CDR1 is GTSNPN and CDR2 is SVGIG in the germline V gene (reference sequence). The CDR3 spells CAWSPTAGKLFF. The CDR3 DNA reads TGTGCCTGGAGTCCCACGGCTGGGAAACTGTTTTTT.

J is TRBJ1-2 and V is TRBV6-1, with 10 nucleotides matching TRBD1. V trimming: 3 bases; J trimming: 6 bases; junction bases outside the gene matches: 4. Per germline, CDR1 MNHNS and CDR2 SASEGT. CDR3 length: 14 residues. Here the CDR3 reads CASSDRGQGNGYTF. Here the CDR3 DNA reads TGTGCCAGCAGTGACCGGGGACAGGGGAATGGCTACACCTTC.

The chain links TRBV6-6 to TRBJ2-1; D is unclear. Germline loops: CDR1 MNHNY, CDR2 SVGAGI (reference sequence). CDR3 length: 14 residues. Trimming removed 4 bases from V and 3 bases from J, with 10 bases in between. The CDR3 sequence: CASSFLADYNEQFF. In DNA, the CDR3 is TGTGCCAGCAGTTTTTTAGCAGACTACAATGAGCAGTTCTTC.

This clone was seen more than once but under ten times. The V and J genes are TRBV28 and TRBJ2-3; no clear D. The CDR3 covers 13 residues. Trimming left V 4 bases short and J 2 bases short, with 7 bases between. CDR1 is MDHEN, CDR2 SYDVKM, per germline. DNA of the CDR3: TGTGCCAGCAGTTCCCGGCTCACAGATACGCAGTATTTT. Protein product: CASSSRLTDTQYF.

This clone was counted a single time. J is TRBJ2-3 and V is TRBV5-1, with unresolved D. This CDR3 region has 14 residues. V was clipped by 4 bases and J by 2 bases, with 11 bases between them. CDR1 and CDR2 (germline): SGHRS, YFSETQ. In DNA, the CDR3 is TGCGCCAGCAGCCTTGCTCTCCCCACAGATACGCAGTATTTT. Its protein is CASSLALPTDTQYF.

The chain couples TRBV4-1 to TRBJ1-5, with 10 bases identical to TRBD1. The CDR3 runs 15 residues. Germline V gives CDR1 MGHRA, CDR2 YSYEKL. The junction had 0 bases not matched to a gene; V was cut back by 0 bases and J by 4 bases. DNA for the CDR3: TGCGCCAGCAGCCAAGAGGACAGGGGGAATCAGCCCCAGCATTTT. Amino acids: CASSQEDRGNQPQHF.

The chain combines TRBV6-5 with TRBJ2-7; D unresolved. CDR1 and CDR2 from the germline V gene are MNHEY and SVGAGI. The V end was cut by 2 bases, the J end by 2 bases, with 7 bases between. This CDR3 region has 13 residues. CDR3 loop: CASSYRQAYEQYF. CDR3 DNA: TGTGCCAGCAGTTACAGGCAGGCCTACGAGCAGTACTTC.

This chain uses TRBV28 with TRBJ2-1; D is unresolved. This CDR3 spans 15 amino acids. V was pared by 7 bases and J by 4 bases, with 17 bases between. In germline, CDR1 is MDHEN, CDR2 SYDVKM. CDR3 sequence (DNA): TGTGCCAGCACCCAGTCCGGAACACTTTACAATGAGCAGTTCTTC. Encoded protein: CASTQSGTLYNEQFF. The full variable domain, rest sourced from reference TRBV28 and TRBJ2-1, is DVKVTQSSRYLVKRTGEKVFLECVQDMDHENMFWYRQDPGLGLRLIYFSYDVKMKEKGDIPEGYSVSREKKERFSLILESASTNQTSMYLCASTQSGTLYNEQFFGPGTRLTVL.

In DNA form, the CDR3 reads TGTGCCAGCAGCCAACTTGGGGATTTCCAAGAGACCCAGTACTTC. Translation: CASSQLGDFQETQYF. The gene calls are TRBV4-2 and TRBJ2-5; D remains ambiguous. CDR1 is LGHNA and CDR2 is YNFKEQ in the germline V gene. The CDR3 is 15 amino acids. V was cut by 2 bases and J by 1 base, with 11 bases left in between.

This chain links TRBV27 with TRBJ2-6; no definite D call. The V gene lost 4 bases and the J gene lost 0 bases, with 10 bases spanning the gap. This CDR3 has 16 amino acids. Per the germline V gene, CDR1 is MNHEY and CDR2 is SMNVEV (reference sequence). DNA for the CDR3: TGTGCCAGCAGTTCCACAGTGCCCTCTGGGGCCAACGTCCTGACTTTC. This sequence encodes CASSSTVPSGANVLTF.